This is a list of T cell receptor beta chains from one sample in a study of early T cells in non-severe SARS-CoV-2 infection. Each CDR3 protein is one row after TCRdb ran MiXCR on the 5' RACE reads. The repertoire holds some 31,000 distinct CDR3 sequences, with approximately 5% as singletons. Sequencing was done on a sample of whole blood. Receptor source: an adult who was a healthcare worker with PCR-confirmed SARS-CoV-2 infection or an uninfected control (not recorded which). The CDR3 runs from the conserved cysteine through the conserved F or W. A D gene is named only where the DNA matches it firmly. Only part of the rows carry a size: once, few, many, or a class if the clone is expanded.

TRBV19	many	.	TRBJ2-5	CASSKNREGGETQYF	TGTGCCAGTAGTAAGAACAGGGAAGGGGGAGAGACCCAGTACTTC
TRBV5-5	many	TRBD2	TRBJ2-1	CASSLASGLAGALSYNEQFF	TGTGCCAGCAGCTTGGCCTCGGGACTAGCGGGGGCCCTCTCCTACAATGAGCAGTTCTTC
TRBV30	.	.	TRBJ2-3	CAWSVRGVDTQYF	TGTGCCTGGAGTGTAAGAGGGGTAGATACGCAGTATTTT
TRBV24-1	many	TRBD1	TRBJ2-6	CATSDLPGTASGANVLTF	TGTGCCACCAGTGATTTGCCCGGGACAGCCTCTGGGGCCAACGTCCTGACTTTC
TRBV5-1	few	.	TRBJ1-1	CASSWAGEAFF	TGCGCCAGCAGCTGGGCAGGGGAAGCTTTCTTT
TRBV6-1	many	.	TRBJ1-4	CASSESRVDEKLFF	TGTGCCAGCAGTGAATCCCGGGTGGATGAAAAACTGTTTTTT
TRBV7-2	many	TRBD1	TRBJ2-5	CASSPDRGETQYF	TGTGCCAGCAGCCCGGACAGGGGCGAGACCCAGTACTTC
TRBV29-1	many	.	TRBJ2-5	CSVEDRRQPQETQYF	TGCAGCGTTGAAGATCGGAGACAGCCTCAAGAGACCCAGTACTTC
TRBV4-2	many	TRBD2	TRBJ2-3	CASSQGHYDWLAGVTDTQYF	TGTGCCAGCAGCCAGGGTCATTACGACTGGTTAGCGGGGGTCACAGATACGCAGTATTTT
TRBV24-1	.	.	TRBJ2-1	CATSDRYNEQFF	TGTGCCACCAGTGACCGCTACAATGAGCAGTTCTTC
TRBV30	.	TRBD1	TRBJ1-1	CAWRYTTSGGTEAFF	TGTGCCTGGAGATACACCACTTCAGGGGGAACTGAAGCTTTCTTT
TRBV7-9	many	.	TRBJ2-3	CASSFVLRTTDTQYF	TGTGCCAGCAGCTTTGTCCTGAGAACCACAGATACGCAGTATTTT
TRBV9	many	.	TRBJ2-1	CASSSGGGGAGGPYNEQFF	TGTGCCAGCTCTTCCGGAGGTGGCGGGGCCGGCGGACCTTACAATGAGCAGTTCTTC
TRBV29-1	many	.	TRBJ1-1	CSVPAWGNTEAFF	TGCAGCGTTCCTGCTTGGGGGAACACTGAAGCTTTCTTT
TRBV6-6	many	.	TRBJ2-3	CASKMDGTSTDTQYF	TGTGCCAGCAAAATGGACGGGACTAGCACAGATACGCAGTATTTT
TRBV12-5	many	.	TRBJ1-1	CASGLFGNTEAFF	TGTGCTAGTGGTTTATTCGGGAACACTGAAGCTTTCTTT
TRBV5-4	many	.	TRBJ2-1	CASSPLGAGPEQFF	TGTGCCAGCAGCCCGCTAGGGGCAGGGCCTGAGCAGTTCTTC
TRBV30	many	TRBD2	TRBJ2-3	CAWSLTSASTDTQYF	TGTGCCTGGAGTCTCACTAGCGCGAGCACAGATACGCAGTATTTT
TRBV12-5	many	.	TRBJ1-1	CASGVTNTEAFF	TGTGCTAGTGGTGTTACGAACACTGAAGCTTTCTTT
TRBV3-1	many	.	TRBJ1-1	CASSLKGLMNTEAFF	TGTGCCAGCAGCCTTAAAGGGCTCATGAACACTGAAGCTTTCTTT
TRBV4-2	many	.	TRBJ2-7	CASSQGPTYEQYF	TGTGCCAGCAGCCAAGGACCTACCTACGAGCAGTACTTC
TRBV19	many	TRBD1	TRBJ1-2	CASSPRTGGFGYTF	TGTGCCAGTAGTCCTCGGACAGGGGGATTTGGCTACACCTTC
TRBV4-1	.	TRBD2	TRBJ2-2	CASSQAGSGTANTGELFF	TGCGCCAGCAGCCAAGCGGGCAGCGGGACCGCGAACACCGGGGAGCTGTTTTTT
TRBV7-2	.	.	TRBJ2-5	CASSFRRLIPYF	TGTGCCAGCAGCTTTCGACGTCTCATTCCGTACTTC
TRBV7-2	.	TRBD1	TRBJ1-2	CASSLGPGQGARSVFSGYGYTF	TGTGCCAGCAGCTTAGGCCCCGGACAGGGCGCTAGATCGGTATTTTCTGGTTATGGCTACACCTTC
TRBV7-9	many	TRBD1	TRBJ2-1	CASSSTDRGHNEQFF	TGTGCCAGCAGCTCGACGGACAGGGGGCATAATGAGCAGTTCTTC
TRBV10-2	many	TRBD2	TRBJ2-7	CASSQAGGLVYEQYF	TGCGCCAGCAGTCAAGCGGGAGGGCTGGTTTACGAGCAGTACTTC
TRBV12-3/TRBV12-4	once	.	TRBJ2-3	CASSFTSQYTDTQYF	TGTGCCAGCAGTTTTACTAGCCAATACACAGATACGCAGTATTTT
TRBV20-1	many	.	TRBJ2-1	CSASEGVYDEQFF	TGCAGTGCTAGCGAGGGGGTCTACGATGAGCAGTTCTTC
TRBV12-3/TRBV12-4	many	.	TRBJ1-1	CASSSTGNTEAFF	TGTGCCAGCAGTTCAACAGGGAACACTGAAGCTTTCTTT
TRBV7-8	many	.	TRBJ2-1	CASSPQRGEQFF	TGTGCCAGCAGCCCCCAGAGGGGTGAGCAGTTCTTC
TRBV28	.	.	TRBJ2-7	CASSFTDEQYF	TGTGCCAGCAGTTTCACGGACGAGCAGTACTTC
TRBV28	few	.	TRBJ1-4	CASSIRVPRQGHNEKLFF	TGTGCCAGCAGTATTCGAGTTCCCCGGCAGGGGCATAATGAAAAACTGTTTTTT
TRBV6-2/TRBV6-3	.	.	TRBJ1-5	CASTLGPTTNQPQHF	TGTGCCAGCACCTTAGGACCCACAACCAATCAGCCCCAGCATTTT
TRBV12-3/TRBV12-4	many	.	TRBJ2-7	CASSLYYEQYF	TGTGCCAGCAGCCTATACTACGAGCAGTACTTC
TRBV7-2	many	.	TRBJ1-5	CASSSGTNNQPQHF	TGTGCCAGCAGCTCCGGGACAAACAATCAGCCCCAGCATTTT
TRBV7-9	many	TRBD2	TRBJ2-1	CASSPGQGPRLAGAYNEQFF	TGTGCCAGCAGCCCGGGCCAGGGGCCGCGACTAGCGGGAGCTTACAATGAGCAGTTCTTC
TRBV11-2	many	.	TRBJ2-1	CASLRFRGASYNEQFF	TGTGCCAGCCTGAGGTTCAGGGGAGCGTCCTACAATGAGCAGTTCTTC
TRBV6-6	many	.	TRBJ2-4	CASSFPPLPDENIQYF	TGTGCCAGCAGTTTCCCTCCTTTACCGGATGAAAACATTCAGTACTTC
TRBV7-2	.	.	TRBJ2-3	CASSPGAVSTDTQYF	TGTGCCAGCAGCCCGGGGGCTGTCAGCACAGATACGCAGTATTTT
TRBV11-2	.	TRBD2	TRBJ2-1	CASSWTSGKNEQFF	TGTGCCAGCAGCTGGACTAGCGGAAAGAATGAGCAGTTCTTC
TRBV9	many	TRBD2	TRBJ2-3	CASSLLGLAGVDPDTQYF	TGTGCCAGCAGCCTCCTTGGACTAGCGGGAGTCGATCCAGATACGCAGTATTTT
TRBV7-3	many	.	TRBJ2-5	CASSQGGARLETQYF	TGTGCCAGCAGCCAAGGGGGGGCGCGCTTGGAGACCCAGTACTTC
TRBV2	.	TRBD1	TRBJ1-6	CASSEDRTNSPLHF	TGTGCCAGCAGTGAGGACAGGACCAATTCACCCCTCCACTTT
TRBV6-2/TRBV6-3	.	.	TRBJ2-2	CASSPGLTGELFF	TGTGCCAGCAGTCCGGGACTGACCGGGGAGCTGTTTTTT
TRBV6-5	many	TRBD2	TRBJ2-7	CASSPPPGTTYEQYF	TGTGCCAGCAGCCCACCGCCCGGGACTACCTACGAGCAGTACTTC
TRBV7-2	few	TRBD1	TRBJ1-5	CASSFRTGQNQPQHF	TGTGCCAGCAGCTTTAGGACAGGACAAAATCAGCCCCAGCATTTT
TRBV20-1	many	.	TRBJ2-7	CSAIGSLNEYEQYF	TGCAGTGCTATAGGATCACTGAATGAGTACGAGCAGTACTTC